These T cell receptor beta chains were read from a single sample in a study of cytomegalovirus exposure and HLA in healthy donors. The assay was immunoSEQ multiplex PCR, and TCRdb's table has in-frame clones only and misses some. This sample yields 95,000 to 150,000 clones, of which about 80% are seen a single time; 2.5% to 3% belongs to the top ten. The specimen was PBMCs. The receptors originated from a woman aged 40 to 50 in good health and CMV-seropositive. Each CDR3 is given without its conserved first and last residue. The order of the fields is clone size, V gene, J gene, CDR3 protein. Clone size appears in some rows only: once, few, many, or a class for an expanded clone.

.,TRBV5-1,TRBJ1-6,ASRMGQGNSPLH
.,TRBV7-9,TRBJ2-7,ASSLTGVEGEQY
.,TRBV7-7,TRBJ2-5,ASSLEISVGSGTQY
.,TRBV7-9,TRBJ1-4,ASSPQTGREKLF
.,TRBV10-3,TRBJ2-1,AISESMAGGDNEQF
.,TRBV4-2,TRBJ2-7,ASSQGLAGGLDEQY
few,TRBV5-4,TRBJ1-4,ASSSEGREREKLF
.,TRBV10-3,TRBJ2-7,AISEYIQGGSEQY
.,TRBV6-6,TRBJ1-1,ASSYLAMNTEAF
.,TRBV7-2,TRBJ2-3,ASSRAISGTWVRH
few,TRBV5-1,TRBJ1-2,ASSEDRGPGYGYT
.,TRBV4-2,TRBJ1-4,ASSQEGRVWF
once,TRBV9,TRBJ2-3,ASSVGGGSTDTQY
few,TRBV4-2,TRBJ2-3,ASSQVELMGTDTQY
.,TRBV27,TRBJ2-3,ASSPSQGAPQY
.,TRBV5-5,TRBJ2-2,ASSWGGPSSGELF
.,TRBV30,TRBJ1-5,AWSRGQGLNQPQH
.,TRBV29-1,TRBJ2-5,SVGRGQETQY
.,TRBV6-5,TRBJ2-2,ASSLRGLTNTGELF
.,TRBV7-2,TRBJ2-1,AGGLAGTDEQF
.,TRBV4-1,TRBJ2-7,ASSQDRSPYSEQY
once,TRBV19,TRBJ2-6,ASQEGTGGSGANVLT
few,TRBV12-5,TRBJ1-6,ASGPDGSHRGNSPLH
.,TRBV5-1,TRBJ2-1,ASSLWAGGQYNEQF
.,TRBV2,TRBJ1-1,ASKVAEVMNTEAF
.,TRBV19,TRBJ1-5,ASSPRKAAQH
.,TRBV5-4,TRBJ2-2,TSSLGRGDTGELF
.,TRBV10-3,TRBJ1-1,AIGWEEYTEAF
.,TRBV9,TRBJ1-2,ASSSRQGEGYT
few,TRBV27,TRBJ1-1,ASSSRDRGPDTEAF
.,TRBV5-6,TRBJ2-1,ASSGGAYNEQF
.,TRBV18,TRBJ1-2,ASSLGTGKNYGYT
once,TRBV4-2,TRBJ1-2,ASSQDGGGYT